These 18 T cell receptor beta chains came from one sample sequenced in a study of shared clonotypes between healthy human individuals. The method was immunoSEQ multiplex PCR; TCRdb's version includes in-frame clones alone and lacks a portion of them. This table has 550,000 to 850,000 clones, roughly 70% appearing once. Material for sequencing was memory CD4+ T cells sorted from blood. Specified subset: CD45RA-negative fraction. These receptors were taken from a woman in her twenties or thirties in good health.

This chain joins TRBV5-6 and TRBJ1-2; D uncertain. V was pared by 1 base and J by 7 bases, with 11 bases between. Germline CDR1 is SGHDT and CDR2 is YYEEEE. This CDR3 spans 13 amino acids. The CDR3 DNA sequence: TGTGCCAGCAGCTTGCCCATACCCTCTGGCTACACCTTC. Translated, it gives CASSLPIPSGYTF.

This clone showed up just once. The V call is TRBV5-1, the J call TRBJ2-1, with TRBD1 matching over 9 bases. V lost 4 bases, J lost 2 bases, and 13 bases stayed unmatched. CDR1 is SGHRS, CDR2 YFSETQ, per germline. The CDR3 is made up of 18 amino acids. The CDR3 sequence is CASSQMTLGQGPYNEQFF. The CDR3 DNA reads TGCGCCAGCAGCCAAATGACCCTGGGACAGGGTCCCTACAATGAGCAGTTCTTC. Using reference TRBV5-1 and TRBJ2-1 for the parts outside the CDR3, the full variable domain is KAGVTQTPRYLIKTRGQQVTLSCSPISGHRSVSWYQQTPGQGLQFLFEYFSETQRNKGNFPGRFSGRQFSNSRSEMNVSTLELGDSALYLCASSQMTLGQGPYNEQFFGPGTRLTVL.

Regarding this clone: The junction and the germline gene differ at one end; a read error may be behind it. V and J are TRBV7-2 and TRBJ2-7; D call uncertain. This CDR3 spans 15 amino acids. Looked up from germline, CDR1 is SGHTA and CDR2 is FQGNSA. CDR3 region: CASSLDSSSLYEQYF. The CDR3 bases are TGTGCCAGCAGTTTAGACTCCTCTTCTCTCTACGAGCAGTACTTC.

In DNA, the CDR3 is TGCGCCAGCGCGGAGCTCACCGGGGAGCTGTTTTTT. Translating it yields CASAELTGELFF. The rearrangement uses TRBV10-2 and TRBJ2-2; D unresolved. Between the trimmed V and J ends, which lost 8 bases and 4 bases, there was a span of 8 bases. Germline V gene lookup returns CDR1 WSHSY and CDR2 SAAADI. The CDR3 sequence is 12 residues long.

The V call is TRBV27, the J call TRBJ2-7; TRBD1 matches 9 bases. The CDR3 extends over 14 amino acids. V trimming: 8 bases; J trimming: 0 bases; junction bases outside the gene matches: 5. Germline CDR1 is MNHEY and CDR2 is SMNVEV (reference sequence). CDR3 DNA sequence: TGTGCCAGCCGGGGGACAGGGTTCTCCTACGAGCAGTACTTC. It codes for CASRGTGFSYEQYF.

V is TRBV4-2 and J is TRBJ2-7, with 14 positions matching TRBD2. After removal of 4 bases from V and 0 bases from J, the junction contained 5 bases not matched to a gene. The CDR3 totals 17 residues. Germline V gene lookup returns CDR1 LGHNA and CDR2 YNFKEQ. CDR3 sequence: CASSRGTSGSFSYEQYF. The CDR3 region has the DNA TGTGCCAGCAGCCGAGGGACTAGCGGGAGCTTCTCCTACGAGCAGTACTTC.

The chain links TRBV10-1 to TRBJ2-7; the match to TRBD1 covers 7 bases. CDR1 is WNHNN and CDR2 is SYGVQD in the germline V gene (reference sequence). V was pared by 2 bases and J by 0 bases, with 10 bases of the junction left unmatched. This CDR3 is built from 17 residues. CDR3 sequence reads: CASSEENPDRFSYEQYF. Written as DNA, the CDR3 is TGCGCCAGCAGTGAGGAGAATCCGGACAGGTTCTCCTACGAGCAGTACTTC.

This clone was observed a few times. Different DNA sequences within this sample yield the same CDR3. This chain uses TRBV27 with TRBJ1-1, with unresolved D. V lost 1 base, J lost 1 base, and 4 bases lay in between. The germline V gene encodes CDR1 MNHEY and CDR2 SMNVEV (reference sequence). The CDR3 runs to 13 residues. CDR3 protein: CASSLFANTEAFF. The CDR3 nucleotides are TGTGCCAGCAGTTTATTTGCGAACACTGAAGCTTTCTTT.

This clone showed up many times. The chain carries TRBV15 and TRBJ1-1, with D possibly TRBD1 on 5 matching bases. This CDR3 is 14 amino acids long. V dropped 0 bases and J dropped 9 bases, with 14 bases sitting between them. Per germline, CDR1 LNHNV and CDR2 YYDKDF (reference sequence). The CDR3 region is CATSRERTEGKAFF. Written as DNA, the CDR3 is TGTGCCACCAGCAGAGAGCGGACGGAGGGGAAAGCTTTCTTT.

The chain links TRBV7-2 to TRBJ2-1, with a tentative D call TRBD1 (5 bases). Germline CDR1 and CDR2: SGHTA and FQGNSA. The CDR3 covers 15 residues. Trimming cost V 1 base and J 0 bases, with 7 bases left between them. CDR3 loop: CASSLGTSSYNEQFF. CDR3 coding DNA: TGTGCCAGCAGCTTAGGGACAAGCTCCTACAATGAGCAGTTCTTC.

The chain is built from TRBV19 and TRBJ1-2, with 7 bases matching TRBD1. Germline V gene lookup returns CDR1 LNHDA and CDR2 SQIVND (reference sequence). This CDR3 comprises 15 residues. V shed 6 bases, J shed 1 base, and the junction held 8 bases outside the gene matches. This CDR3 reads CASRAEQGINYGYTF. DNA for the CDR3: TGTGCCAGTAGGGCTGAACAGGGGATTAACTATGGCTACACCTTC. The full variable domain, in which reference TRBV19 and TRBJ1-2 provide the parts outside the CDR3, is DGGITQSPKYLFRKEGQNVTLSCEQNLNHDAMYWYRQDPGQGLRLIYYSQIVNDFQKGDIAEGYSVSREKKESFPLTVTSAQKNPTAFYLCASRAEQGINYGYTFGSGTRLTVV.

In this sample, this clone turned up a few times. The identical CDR3 is also encoded by other nucleotide sequences in the sample. V usage is TRBV6-5 and J usage is TRBJ2-5, with TRBD2 matching over 7 bases. The CDR3 length is 15 residues. The V and J ends lost 3 bases and 2 bases, in that order; junction bases with no gene match: 6. Germline V gene lookup returns CDR1 MNHEY and CDR2 SVGAGI. The DNA for the CDR3 is TGTGCCAGCAGTTATCCTAGCGGAGGGCAAGAGACCCAGTACTTC. This translates into CASSYPSGGQETQYF.

Only a few counts were recorded for this clone. The DNA for the CDR3 is TGTGCCAGCAGGACAGGGCGCATCCCGTACTTC. Amino acids: CASRTGRIPYF. The rearrangement joins TRBV2 to TRBJ2-5; 7 bases match TRBD1. Trimming cost V 6 bases and J 13 bases; bases outside gene matches: 8. CDR3 length: 11 residues. Germline V gene sequence: CDR1 SNHLY, CDR2 FYNNEI.

The CDR3: CASSAPGGETQYF. The CDR3 DNA reads as TGTGCCAGCAGCGCGCCAGGTGGCGAGACCCAGTACTTC. The chain is built from TRBV11-2 and TRBJ2-5; D gene ambiguous. There are 13 residues in the CDR3. CDR1 is SGHAT and CDR2 is FQNNGV in the germline V gene. Trimming pared 5 bases from V and 5 bases from J, leaving 12 bases between.

A note on this clone: The sample has other DNA sequences that encode this CDR3 too. The CDR3 loop reads CASSYGQTNTEAFF. CDR3 in DNA: TGTGCCAGCAGTTATGGGCAGACGAACACTGAAGCTTTCTTT. The chain is built from TRBV6-5 and TRBJ1-1; D remains ambiguous. Germline V gives CDR1 MNHEY, CDR2 SVGAGI. This CDR3 has 14 amino acids. The V gene lost 3 bases and the J gene lost 1 base, with 9 bases spanning the gap.

This clone was counted only a few times. Other DNA sequences in the sample encode the same CDR3. The genes are TRBV28 and TRBJ2-3; no reliable D call. The CDR3 sequence is 13 residues long. In germline, CDR1 is MDHEN, CDR2 SYDVKM. Trimming pared 2 bases from V and 2 bases from J, leaving 5 bases between. The CDR3 DNA is TGTGCCAGCAGTTTACCAGCCACAGATACGCAGTATTTT. It specifies CASSLPATDTQYF.

V is TRBV11-2 and J is TRBJ2-1, with 11 nucleotides matching TRBD2. From germline, CDR1 is SGHAT and CDR2 FQNNGV. Germline trimming cut 7 bases from V and 6 bases from J; bases unmatched to any gene: 14. The length of the CDR3 is 17 residues. CDR3 residues: CASTLPGLAGGTNEQFF. The DNA of the CDR3 is TGTGCCAGCACCCTCCCTGGGCTAGCGGGAGGAACCAATGAGCAGTTCTTC. Complete variable domain (other parts from reference TRBV11-2 and TRBJ2-1): EAGVAQSPRYKIIEKRQSVAFWCNPISGHATLYWYQQILGQGPKLLIQFQNNGVVDDSQLPKDRFSAERLKGVDSTLKIQPAKLEDSAVYLCASTLPGLAGGTNEQFFGPGTRLTVL.

The rearrangement uses TRBV30 and TRBJ1-4, with 7 bases aligning to TRBD1. The CDR3 runs 12 residues. Germline V gives CDR1 GTSNPN, CDR2 SVGIG (reference sequence). The junction had 3 bases not matched to a gene; V was cut back by 1 base and J by 10 bases. The CDR3 sequence is CAWSENRGKLFF. In DNA form, the CDR3 reads TGTGCCTGGAGTGAAAACAGGGGAAAACTGTTTTTT.